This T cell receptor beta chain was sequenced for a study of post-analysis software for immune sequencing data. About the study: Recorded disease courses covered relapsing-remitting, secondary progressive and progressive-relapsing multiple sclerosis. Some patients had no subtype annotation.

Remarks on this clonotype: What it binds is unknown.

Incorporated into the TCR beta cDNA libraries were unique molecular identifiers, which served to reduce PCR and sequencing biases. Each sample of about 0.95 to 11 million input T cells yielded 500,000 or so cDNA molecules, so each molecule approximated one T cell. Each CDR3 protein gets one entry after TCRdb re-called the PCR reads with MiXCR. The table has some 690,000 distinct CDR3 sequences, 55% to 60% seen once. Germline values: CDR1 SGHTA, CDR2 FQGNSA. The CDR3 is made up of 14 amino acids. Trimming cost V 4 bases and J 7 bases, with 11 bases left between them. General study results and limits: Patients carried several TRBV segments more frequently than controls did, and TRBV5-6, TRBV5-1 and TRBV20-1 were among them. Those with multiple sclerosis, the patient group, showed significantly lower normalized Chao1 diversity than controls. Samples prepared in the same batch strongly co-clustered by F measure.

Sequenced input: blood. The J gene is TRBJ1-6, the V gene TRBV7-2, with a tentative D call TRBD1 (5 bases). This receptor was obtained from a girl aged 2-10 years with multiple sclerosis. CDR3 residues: CASSYGKGNSPLHF. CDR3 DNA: TGTGCCAGCAGCTACGGGAAGGGGAATTCACCCCTCCACTTT.